Only one count was recorded for the clone carrying this T cell receptor beta chain. The antigen is not known. Primers for the PCR totalled 60 Vbeta and 13 Jbeta. Assay used: immunoSEQ multiplex PCR; TCRdb lists only in-frame clones, some missing. The data hold about 160,000 clones, with roughly 77% observed a single time. These data are taken from a study of cytomegalovirus exposure and HLA in healthy donors. V was shortened by 5 bases and J by 8 bases, with 16 bases between the two germline ends. The germline gives CDR1 MGHRA, CDR2 YSYEKL. CDR3 length: 14 residues. General study findings and limits: There were some public TCRs occurring in many donors, but most TCR sequences were rare. The productive fraction for most TCR beta V segments was about 87% or about 30% in an earlier analysis.

This clonotype originated in a male donor in good health and CMV-seronegative. The chain uses TRBV4-1 and TRBJ2-1; weak D call: TRBD2 (5 bases). The specimen was PBMCs. The CDR3 here is CASSDGGTGYEQFF. CDR3 DNA sequence: TGCGCCAGCAGCGATGGAGGCACGGGCTATGAGCAGTTCTTC.